This is a list of T cell receptor beta chains from one sample in a study of blood T cell repertoires in COVID-19. The table came from immunoSEQ multiplex PCR; TCRdb's copy has only in-frame clones and leaves some out. Of approximately 220,000 clones detected, 83% appear once; the ten largest clones hold less than 4%. Sequencing used PBMCs or T cells enriched from blood (not recorded which). The receptors here all came from a woman in her thirties or forties who had been exposed to COVID-19. The CDR3 runs from the conserved cysteine through the conserved F or W. D genes are given only for firm matches. Some rows have no size entry. The others give once, few or many, or a class for an expanded clone.

.	TRBV7-9	TRBD1	TRBJ2-7	TGTGCCAGCAGCTTACCCCCTCAGGGGGACATGGGGGAGCAGTACTTC	CASSLPPQGDMGEQYF
.	TRBV4-3	.	TRBJ2-3	TGCGCCAGCAGCTCGGGAGATACGCAGTATTTT	CASSSGDTQYF
.	TRBV9	TRBD2	TRBJ2-1	TGTGCCAGCAGCGTAAGAAGGCGGGGGGGCCAGAATGAGCAGTTCTTC	CASSVRRRGGQNEQFF
.	TRBV5-5	.	TRBJ1-3	TGTGCCAGCACCACACCCGGGGGACCGTTAAACACCATATATTTT	CASTTPGGPLNTIYF
.	TRBV5-5	TRBD1	TRBJ2-2	TGTGCCAGCACTTCTAGTGGAGGGACAGGGGGTAACACCGGGGAGCTGTTTTTT	CASTSSGGTGGNTGELFF
.	TRBV14	TRBD1	TRBJ1-1	TGTGCCAGCAGCCAAGATCTGGGACAGGGGGTCACTGAAGCTTTCTTT	CASSQDLGQGVTEAFF
.	TRBV29-1	TRBD1	TRBJ1-2	TGCAGCGTTGCCGACAGGGGGGTGAGTGGCTACACCTTC	CSVADRGVSGYTF
.	TRBV7-3	TRBD1	TRBJ1-5	TGTGCCAGCAGAGGACAGGGGACGGGCAATCAGCCCCAGCATTTT	CASRGQGTGNQPQHF
.	TRBV2	.	TRBJ2-1	TGTGCCAGCACAGGGTTTGGCAATGAGCAGTTCTTC	CASTGFGNEQFF
.	TRBV6-6	TRBD1	TRBJ1-5	TGTGCCAGCAGTGTACGACAGGGGGAAGGCAATCAGCCCCAGCATTTT	CASSVRQGEGNQPQHF
.	TRBV6-5	TRBD1	TRBJ2-6	TGTGCCAGCAGGACAGGGACTGGGGCCAACGTCCTGACTTTC	CASRTGTGANVLTF
.	TRBV12-3/TRBV12-4	TRBD1	TRBJ2-1	TGTGCCAGCAGTTTGGACAGGGTTCGTGAGCAGTTCTTC	CASSLDRVREQFF
.	TRBV3-1/TRBV3-2	.	TRBJ2-3	TGTGCCAGCAGCCAATCGTCTACGGGGAAACTCTACACAGATACGCAGTATTTT	CASSQSSTGKLYTDTQYF
.	TRBV7-9	TRBD1	TRBJ1-1	TGTGCCAGCAGCTTAATGTGGGGACAGGGGAAAGCTTTCTTT	CASSLMWGQGKAFF
few	TRBV11-3	.	TRBJ2-1	TGTGCCAGCAGCGGGAGGTCCAATGAGCAGTTCTTC	CASSGRSNEQFF
once	TRBV5-4	TRBD1	TRBJ1-2	TGTGCCAGCAGGTGGACAGGGGGCGCCGATGGCTACACCTTC	CASRWTGGADGYTF
.	TRBV4-2	TRBD1	TRBJ2-5	TGTGCCAGCAGCCAAGAGGTGACAGGGGGCTTGAAGACCCAGTACTTC	CASSQEVTGGLKTQYF
.	TRBV19	.	TRBJ1-4	TGTGCCAGTAGACAGGGCTATGAAAAACTGTTTTTT	CASRQGYEKLFF
.	TRBV7-2	.	TRBJ1-6	TGTGCCAGCAGCTTAGAACCTGGCAGGGGTACCTTGTCCCTCCACTTT	CASSLEPGRGTLSLHF
.	TRBV7-7	.	TRBJ1-3	TGTGCCAGCAGCTCGAGGGTGTGCAGGAAAAACTCTGGAAACACCATATATTTT	CASSSRVCRKNSGNTIYF
.	TRBV9	.	TRBJ1-2	TGTGCCAGCAGCCCAGGGGCAGGCTATGGCTACACCTTC	CASSPGAGYGYTF
.	TRBV28	.	TRBJ1-2	TGTGCCAGCTCTGGGTGGGGGGTAGGCTATGGCTACACCTTC	CASSGWGVGYGYTF
.	TRBV7-2	.	TRBJ1-4	TGTGCCAGCAGGACCGCGGGTGAAAAACTGTTTTTT	CASRTAGEKLFF
.	TRBV7-9	.	TRBJ1-1	TGTGCCAGCAGCTTAGTGGGAGAGAACACTGAAGCTTTCTTT	CASSLVGENTEAFF
.	TRBV7-6	TRBD1	TRBJ1-4	TGTGCCAGCAGCCCGACAGGGAGTAATGAAAAACTGTTTTTT	CASSPTGSNEKLFF
.	TRBV30	.	TRBJ1-2	TGTGCCTGGACCCGGCGGGGGTCCCCCTATGGCTACACCTTC	CAWTRRGSPYGYTF
.	TRBV9	.	TRBJ1-1	TGTGCCAGCAGCCCACAGGGGAACACTGAAGCTTTCTTT	CASSPQGNTEAFF
once	TRBV12-3/TRBV12-4	.	TRBJ1-5	TGTGCCAGCAGCCCCGCCAGATATCAGCCCCAGCATTTT	CASSPARYQPQHF
.	TRBV3-1/TRBV3-2	TRBD1	TRBJ2-1	TGTGCCAGCAGCCAAGTGGCCGGGACAGGGATTGAGCAGTTCTTC	CASSQVAGTGIEQFF
.	TRBV30	.	TRBJ1-2	TGTGCCTGGACTTCAGGGGTTTACTATGGCTACACCTTC	CAWTSGVYYGYTF
.	TRBV7-8	.	TRBJ2-3	TGTGCCAGCGAACTGGGGGGGCTGGATACGCAGTATTTT	CASELGGLDTQYF
once	TRBV30	.	TRBJ2-3	TGTGCCTGGAGTGCCAGTTCGGATACGCAGTATTTT	CAWSASSDTQYF
.	TRBV19	TRBD1	TRBJ2-2	TGTGCCAGTAGTGGGGACAGCCGGAACACCGGGGAGCTGTTTTTT	CASSGDSRNTGELFF
.	TRBV28	TRBD2	TRBJ2-7	TGTGCCAGCAGTCTAGCGGGGGGTGGATACGAGCAGTACTTC	CASSLAGGGYEQYF
.	TRBV19	TRBD1	TRBJ1-6	TGTGCCAGTAGTAACGGTCAGGGGGCACCCCTCCACTTT	CASSNGQGAPLHF
.	TRBV6-1	.	TRBJ1-6	TGTGCCAGCAGTGAAGACCAGGGTTTATTGGGATCACCCCTCCACTTT	CASSEDQGLLGSPLHF
.	TRBV28	.	TRBJ1-1	TGTGCCAGCAGTTTAGGGGGCCCTAATGAAGCTTTCTTT	CASSLGGPNEAFF
.	TRBV5-1	TRBD1	TRBJ2-6	TGCGCCAGCAGCTCCGGACAGGGGCCTGGGGCCAACGTCCTGACTTTC	CASSSGQGPGANVLTF
.	TRBV11-3	.	TRBJ1-1	TGTGCCAGCAGCCAGACGACAGGCTGGTGGACTGAAGCTTTCTTT	CASSQTTGWWTEAFF
once	TRBV4-3	.	TRBJ2-2	TGCGCCAGCAGCGGTAGGACAGTGGGGTCCGGGGAGCTGTTTTTT	CASSGRTVGSGELFF
.	TRBV6-5	TRBD2	TRBJ2-1	TGTGCCAGCAGTTACCTAGCGGGGGCCTACAATGAGCAGTTCTTC	CASSYLAGAYNEQFF
.	TRBV4-3	TRBD2	TRBJ2-1	TGCGCCAGCAGCCAAGAAAATCTAGCGGGGCCCTTAAATGAGCAGTTCTTC	CASSQENLAGPLNEQFF
.	TRBV28	.	TRBJ1-5	TGTGCCAGCAGTCGGACAGATCAGCCCCAGCATTTT	CASSRTDQPQHF
once	TRBV4-2	TRBD2	TRBJ2-3	TGTGCCAGCAGCCAACAGACTAGCGGGGGATATATCGGAGATACGCAGTATTTT	CASSQQTSGGYIGDTQYF
.	TRBV15	.	TRBJ2-7	TGTGCCACCAGCAGCTCTTTGTGGGCGAGCTCCTACGAGCAGTACTTC	CATSSSLWASSYEQYF
.	TRBV25-1	TRBD1	TRBJ1-2	TGTGCCAGCAGTAGACAGGGGGAAAACTATGGCTACACCTTC	CASSRQGENYGYTF
few	TRBV2	.	TRBJ2-5	TGTGCCAGCAGTGTGGGGCCGCGTCAAGAGACCCAGTACTTC	CASSVGPRQETQYF
.	TRBV20-1	TRBD1	TRBJ1-2	TGCAGTGCTAACAGGGGGGATGGCTACACCTTC	CSANRGDGYTF
.	TRBV2	TRBD2	TRBJ2-3	TGTGCCAGCGATCGGGGGGAATCAGATACGCAGTATTTT	CASDRGESDTQYF
.	TRBV9	TRBD2	TRBJ2-5	TGTGCCAGCACGGGTAGCGGGGAAATACGAGAGACCCAGTACTTC	CASTGSGEIRETQYF
once	TRBV7-3	TRBD1	TRBJ2-3	TGTGCCAGCAGCCCGCAGGGGGCGCCGTTGGATACGCAGTATTTT	CASSPQGAPLDTQYF
.	TRBV13	.	TRBJ1-1	TGTGCCAGCAGCTCCAGGACAGCCATGAACACTGAAGCTTTCTTT	CASSSRTAMNTEAFF
.	TRBV3-1/TRBV3-2	.	TRBJ1-2	TGTGCCAGCAGCCAAGAATCCTTGGGGGGTTTTCATGGCTACACCTTC	CASSQESLGGFHGYTF
.	TRBV7-3	TRBD2	TRBJ2-3	TGTGCCAGCAGTACAATACCGAGCGGGGGGCCCACAGATACGCAGTATTTT	CASSTIPSGGPTDTQYF